This T cell receptor beta chain was documented in a study of CD8+ T cells in alopecia areata. RNA extraction was followed by reverse transcription into cDNA, which acted as the sequencing template. Clones were read by immunoSEQ multiplex PCR, and TCRdb kept only the in-frame ones, dropping some. Among 110,000 or so clones listed, 55% to 75% were seen once. The V end was cut by 0 bases, the J end by 6 bases, with 21 bases between. CDR1 and CDR2 (germline): LGHNA, YSLEER. This CDR3 comprises 19 residues. Notes on this clone: Its specificity is unknown.

Study-wide results and limits: Normal-skin resident alphabeta T cells also appear among scalp sample sequences. Elevated clonality characterized lesional scalp relative to normal scalp, particularly in alopecia totalis/universalis. It was less clear whether patients shared TCRs than it was in mice, possibly because of HLA.

This chain joins TRBV4-3 and TRBJ1-6; perhaps TRBD1 as D (5 bases). Sequencing used CD8+ T cells sorted from blood. This receptor was identified in a human donor in good health. The CDR3 DNA reads TGCGCCAGCAGCCAAGATTTAGAAAGGCAGGACATGCGTAATTCACCCCTCCACTTT. As protein: CASSQDLERQDMRNSPLHF.